This TCR beta chain stems from a study of control samples from healthy donors and cancer patients. Produced via immunoSEQ multiplex PCR; TCRdb's table is partial and in-frame only. The sample records 150,000 to 200,000 clones, 90% to 95% being singletons. Trimming cost V 0 bases and J 0 bases, with 14 bases left between them. Germline V gene lookup returns CDR1 LGHDT and CDR2 YNNKEL (reference sequence). The length of the CDR3 is 18 residues. The chain is built from TRBV3-1 (or the pseudogene TRBV3-2) and TRBJ1-4; the D is unclear. The sequence was obtained from a man aged 25-40 years in good health. The source material was blood. In DNA, the CDR3 is TGTGCCAGCAGCCAAGATCGTGGGGAAAGGGCAACTAATGAAAAACTGTTTTTT. It codes for CASSQDRGERATNEKLFF.